The text below deals with one T cell receptor beta chain. As yet, its antigen is unknown. This sample stems from a study of PD-1 blockade in mismatch repair-deficient tumors. V lost 3 bases to trimming and J lost 0 bases; unmatched junction nucleotides: 5. The CDR3 runs 15 residues. The V gene's germline CDR1 is GTSNPN and CDR2 SVGIG (reference sequence). The table came from immunoSEQ multiplex PCR; TCRdb's copy has only in-frame clones and leaves some out. Of 80,000 to 100,000 clones in the sample, approximately 84% were seen once. PCR or immunohistochemistry showed mismatch repair deficiency in every enrolled patient. The TCR-sequenced patients were a few responders to pembrolizumab. Study conclusions and caveats: Tumor-resident clones, often absent from pretreatment blood, expanded after pembrolizumab and then contracted.

The receptor was isolated from an adult with mismatch repair-deficient cancer. Source: peripheral blood, taken 12 weeks after starting pembrolizumab. The V gene is TRBV30, the J gene TRBJ1-3; TRBD1 aligns across 7 bases. CDR3 bases: TGTGCCTGGAGCGGGGACAGTATCTCTGGAAACACCATATATTTT. Amino acid sequence: CAWSGDSISGNTIYF.